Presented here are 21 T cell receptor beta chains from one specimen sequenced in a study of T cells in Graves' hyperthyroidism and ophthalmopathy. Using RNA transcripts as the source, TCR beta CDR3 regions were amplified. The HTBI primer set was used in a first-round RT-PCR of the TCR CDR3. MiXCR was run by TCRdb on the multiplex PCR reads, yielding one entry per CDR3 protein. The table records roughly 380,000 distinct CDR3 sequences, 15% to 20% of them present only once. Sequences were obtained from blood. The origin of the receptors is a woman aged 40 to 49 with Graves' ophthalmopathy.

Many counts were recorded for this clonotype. DNA for the CDR3: TGTGCCAGCAGCTTGGACAGGGAGTCGGGGGAGACCCAGTACTTC. This codes for CASSLDRESGETQYF. V usage is TRBV7-6 and J usage is TRBJ2-5, with TRBD1 matching over 8 bases. The CDR3 is 15 residues long. V was clipped by 3 bases and J by 5 bases; unmatched bases: 8. Germline V gene sequence: CDR1 SGHVS, CDR2 FNYEAQ.

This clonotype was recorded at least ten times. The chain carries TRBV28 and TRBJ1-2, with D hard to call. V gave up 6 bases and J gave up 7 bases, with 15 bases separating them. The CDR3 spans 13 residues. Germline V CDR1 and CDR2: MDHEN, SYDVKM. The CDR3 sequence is CASRPTTYLGYTF. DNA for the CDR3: TGTGCCAGCAGACCCACTACTTATCTTGGCTACACCTTC.

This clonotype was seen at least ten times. CDR3 in DNA: TGTGCCAGCAGCCGAAACAGGGCGGAGGACACTGAAGCTTTCTTT. Its translation is CASSRNRAEDTEAFF. V is TRBV7-8 and J is TRBJ1-1; perhaps TRBD1 as D (6 bases). V lost 5 bases to trimming and J lost 3 bases, with 16 bases between them. The CDR3 consists of 15 residues. Germline CDR1 SGHVS, CDR2 FQNEAQ.

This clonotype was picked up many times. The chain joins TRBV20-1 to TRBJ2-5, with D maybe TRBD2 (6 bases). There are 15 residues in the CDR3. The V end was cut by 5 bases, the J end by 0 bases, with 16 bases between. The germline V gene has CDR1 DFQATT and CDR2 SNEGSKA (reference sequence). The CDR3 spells CSAVRLEVYQETQYF. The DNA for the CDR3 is TGCAGTGCTGTCCGACTAGAAGTCTACCAAGAGACCCAGTACTTC.

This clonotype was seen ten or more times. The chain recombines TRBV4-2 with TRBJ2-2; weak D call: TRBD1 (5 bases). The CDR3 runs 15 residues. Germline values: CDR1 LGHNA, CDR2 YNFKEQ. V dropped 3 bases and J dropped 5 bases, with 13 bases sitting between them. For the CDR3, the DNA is TGTGCCAGCAGCCAGCTAAGTAGGGGAACCGGGGAGCTGTTTTTT. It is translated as CASSQLSRGTGELFF.

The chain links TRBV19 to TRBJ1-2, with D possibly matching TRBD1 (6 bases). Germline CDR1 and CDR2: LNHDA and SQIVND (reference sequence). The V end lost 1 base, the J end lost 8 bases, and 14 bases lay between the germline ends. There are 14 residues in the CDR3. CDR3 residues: CASSIVGGANGYTF. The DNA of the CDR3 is TGTGCCAGTAGTATAGTAGGGGGGGCCAACGGCTACACCTTC.

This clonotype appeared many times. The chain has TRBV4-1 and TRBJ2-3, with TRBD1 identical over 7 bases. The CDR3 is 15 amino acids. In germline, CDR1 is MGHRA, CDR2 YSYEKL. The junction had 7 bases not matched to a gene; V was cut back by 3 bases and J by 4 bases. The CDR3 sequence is CASSQQGVGSDTQYF. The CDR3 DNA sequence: TGCGCCAGCAGCCAGCAGGGGGTTGGTTCAGATACGCAGTATTTT.

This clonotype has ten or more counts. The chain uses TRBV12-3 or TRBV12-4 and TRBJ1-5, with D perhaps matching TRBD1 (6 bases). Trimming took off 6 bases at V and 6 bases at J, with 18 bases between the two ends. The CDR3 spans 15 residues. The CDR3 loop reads CASSPVAGGGQPQHF. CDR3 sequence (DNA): TGTGCCAGCAGCCCCGTTGCGGGGGGCGGTCAGCCCCAGCATTTT.

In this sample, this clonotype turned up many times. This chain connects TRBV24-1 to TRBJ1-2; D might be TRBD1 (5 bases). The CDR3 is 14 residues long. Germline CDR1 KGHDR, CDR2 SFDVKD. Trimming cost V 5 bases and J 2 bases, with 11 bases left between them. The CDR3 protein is CATSGTPSNYGYTF. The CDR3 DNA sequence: TGTGCCACCAGTGGGACACCCTCCAACTATGGCTACACCTTC.

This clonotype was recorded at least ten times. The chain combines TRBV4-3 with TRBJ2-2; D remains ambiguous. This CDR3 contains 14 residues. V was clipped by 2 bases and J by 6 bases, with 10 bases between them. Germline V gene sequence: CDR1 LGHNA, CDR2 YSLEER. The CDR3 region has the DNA TGCGCCAGCAGCCAATTCGAAGGTCCCGGGGAGCTGTTTTTT. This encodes CASSQFEGPGELFF.

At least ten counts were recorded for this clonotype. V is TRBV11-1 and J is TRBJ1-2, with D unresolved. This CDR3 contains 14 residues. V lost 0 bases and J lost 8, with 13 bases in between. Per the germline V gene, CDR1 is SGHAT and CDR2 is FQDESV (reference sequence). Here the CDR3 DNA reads TGTGCCAGCAGCTTAGCCGGCACCACGCGAGGCTACACCTTC. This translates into CASSLAGTTRGYTF.

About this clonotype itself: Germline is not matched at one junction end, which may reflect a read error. The CDR3 nucleotides read TGTGCCAGCAGTTTACTTTTAGTGGTTATCGCCACTGAAGCTTACTTT. It yields the protein CASSLLLVVIATEAYF. The chain uses TRBV28 and TRBJ1-1; no firm D call. Per germline, CDR1 MDHEN and CDR2 SYDVKM. This CDR3 contains 16 residues.

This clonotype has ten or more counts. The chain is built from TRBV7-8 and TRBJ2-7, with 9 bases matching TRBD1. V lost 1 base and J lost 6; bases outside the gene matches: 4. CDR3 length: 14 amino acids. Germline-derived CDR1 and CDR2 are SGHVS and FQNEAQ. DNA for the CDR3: TGTGCCAGCAGCTTAGTGGACAGGGGAACCGAGCAGTACTTC. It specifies CASSLVDRGTEQYF.

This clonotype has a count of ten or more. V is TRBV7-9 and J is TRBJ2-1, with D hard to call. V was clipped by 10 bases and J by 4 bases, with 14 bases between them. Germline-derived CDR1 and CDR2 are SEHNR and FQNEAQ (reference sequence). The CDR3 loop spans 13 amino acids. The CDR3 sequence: CATRAQLYNEQFF. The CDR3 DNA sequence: TGTGCCACCCGGGCCCAGCTTTACAATGAGCAGTTCTTC.

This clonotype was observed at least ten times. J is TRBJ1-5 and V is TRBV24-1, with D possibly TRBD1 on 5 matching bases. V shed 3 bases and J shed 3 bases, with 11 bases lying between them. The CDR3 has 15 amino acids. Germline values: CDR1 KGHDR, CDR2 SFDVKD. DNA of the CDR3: TGTGCCACCAGTGATGCTAGACAGTTCAATCAGCCCCAGCATTTT. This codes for CATSDARQFNQPQHF.

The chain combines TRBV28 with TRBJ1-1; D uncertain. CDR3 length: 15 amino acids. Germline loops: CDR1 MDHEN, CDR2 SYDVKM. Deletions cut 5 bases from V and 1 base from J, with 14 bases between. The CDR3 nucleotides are TGTGCCAGCAGTCAGACCTCCCAGACGAACACTGAAGCTTTCTTT. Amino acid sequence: CASSQTSQTNTEAFF.

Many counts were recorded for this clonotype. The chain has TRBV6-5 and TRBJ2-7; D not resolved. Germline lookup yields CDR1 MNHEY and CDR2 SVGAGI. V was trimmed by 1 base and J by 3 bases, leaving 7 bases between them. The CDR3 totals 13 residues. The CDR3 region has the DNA TGTGCCAGCAGTTACTTGTTAGGCTACGAGCAGTACTTC. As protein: CASSYLLGYEQYF.

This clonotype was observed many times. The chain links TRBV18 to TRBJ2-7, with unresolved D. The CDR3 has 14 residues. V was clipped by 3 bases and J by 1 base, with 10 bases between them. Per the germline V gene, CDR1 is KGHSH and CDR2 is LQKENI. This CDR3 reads CASSPREISYEQYF. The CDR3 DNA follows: TGTGCCAGCTCACCGCGCGAGATATCCTACGAGCAGTACTTC.

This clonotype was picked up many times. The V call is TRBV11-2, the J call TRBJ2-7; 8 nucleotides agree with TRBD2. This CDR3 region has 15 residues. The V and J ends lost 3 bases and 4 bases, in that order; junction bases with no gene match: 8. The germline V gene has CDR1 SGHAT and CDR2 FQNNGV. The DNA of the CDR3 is TGTGCCAGCAGCTTTAGTACGGGAGGGCCGTACGAGCAGTACTTC. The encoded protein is CASSFSTGGPYEQYF. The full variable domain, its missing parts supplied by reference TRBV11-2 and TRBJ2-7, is EAGVAQSPRYKIIEKRQSVAFWCNPISGHATLYWYQQILGQGPKLLIQFQNNGVVDDSQLPKDRFSAERLKGVDSTLKIQPAKLEDSAVYLCASSFSTGGPYEQYFGPGTRLTVT.

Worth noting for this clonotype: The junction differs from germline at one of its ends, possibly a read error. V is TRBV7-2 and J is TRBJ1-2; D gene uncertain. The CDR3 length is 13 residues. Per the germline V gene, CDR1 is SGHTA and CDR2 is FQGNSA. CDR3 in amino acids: CAISDHPNYGYTF. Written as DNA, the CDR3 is TGTGCCATCAGCGACCACCCAAACTATGGCTACACCTTC.

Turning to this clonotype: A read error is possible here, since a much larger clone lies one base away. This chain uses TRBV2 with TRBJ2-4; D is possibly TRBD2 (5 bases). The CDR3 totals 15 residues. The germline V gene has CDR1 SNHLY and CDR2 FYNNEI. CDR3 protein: CVSSRGRRDENIQYF. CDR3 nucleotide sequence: TGTGTCAGCAGTCGAGGGCGGCGAGATGAAAACATTCAGTACTTC.